This entry lists 14 T cell receptor beta chains sequenced from one sample in a study of glioma-infiltrating T cells after dendritic cell vaccination. Here immunoSEQ multiplex PCR was the method, and the copy in TCRdb shows in-frame clones only, minus some. The sample carries tens of thousands of clones, around 83% recorded once. Specified time point: after dendritic cell vaccination, including at tumor progression/relapse. This specimen was blood, taken after dendritic cell vaccination. Every receptor here comes from a human donor with glioblastoma.

The genes are TRBV28 and TRBJ1-1, with D possibly TRBD1 on 5 matching bases. V was shortened by 5 bases and J by 1 base, with 14 bases between the two germline ends. CDR3 length equals 15 residues. CDR1 is MDHEN, CDR2 SYDVKM, per germline. The CDR3 DNA sequence: TGTGCCAGCAGTCCTAAGACAGACAGGAACACTGAAGCTTTCTTT. This codes for CASSPKTDRNTEAFF. Variable domain in full (rest from reference TRBV28 and TRBJ1-1): DVKVTQSSRYLVKRTGEKVFLECVQDMDHENMFWYRQDPGLGLRLIYFSYDVKMKEKGDIPEGYSVSREKKERFSLILESASTNQTSMYLCASSPKTDRNTEAFFGQGTRLTVV.

The chain combines TRBV2 with TRBJ1-2; 10 positions match TRBD1. CDR3 length: 15 amino acids. Germline loops: CDR1 SNHLY, CDR2 FYNNEI. The V gene end was trimmed by 10 bases and the J gene end by 5 bases; junction bases not matched to a gene: 13. CDR3 sequence reads: CAKGYGTGEEYGYTF. The CDR3 DNA reads TGTGCCAAAGGATATGGGACAGGGGAAGAATATGGCTACACCTTC.

The chain uses TRBV5-1 and TRBJ2-2, with 9 bases that match TRBD1. The germline V gene encodes CDR1 SGHRS and CDR2 YFSETQ. CDR3 size: 16 residues. After removal of 3 bases from V and 5 bases from J, the junction contained 8 bases not matched to a gene. The CDR3 sequence is CASSYTGGAGTGELFF. In DNA form, the CDR3 reads TGCGCCAGCAGCTACACAGGGGGCGCTGGGACCGGGGAGCTGTTTTTT.

The V and J genes are TRBV5-4 and TRBJ1-1; TRBD1 aligns across 7 bases. Germline V gene data show CDR1 as SGHNT and CDR2 as YYREEE (reference sequence). V shed 2 bases and J 0 bases; nucleotides not matched to a gene: 4. This CDR3 has 15 amino acids. The CDR3 region has the DNA TGTGCCAGCAGCTTATACGGGACAGTGAACACTGAAGCTTTCTTT. This translates into CASSLYGTVNTEAFF.

This chain links TRBV30 with TRBJ2-7, with a possible D match to TRBD2 (6 bases). Germline V lookup: CDR1 GTSNPN, CDR2 SVGIG (reference sequence). V lost 3 bases, J lost 7 bases, and 10 bases lay in between. The CDR3 runs to 11 residues. In DNA, the CDR3 is TGTGCCTGGAGCTCCGGAGGGGAGCAGTACTTC. Encoded protein: CAWSSGGEQYF.

The gene calls are TRBV10-3 and TRBJ2-7; D ambiguous. CDR3 length: 12 amino acids. Deletions cut 2 bases from V and 6 bases from J, with 8 bases between. Germline V gene lookup returns CDR1 ENHRY and CDR2 SYGVKD. The CDR3 protein is CAISERGSEQYF. The CDR3 bases are TGTGCCATCAGTGAGCGAGGCTCCGAGCAGTACTTC.

This sequence joins TRBV25-1 and TRBJ2-4; D is perhaps TRBD1 (6 bases). The CDR3 is made up of 15 amino acids. With 5 bases removed from V and 6 bases from J, the gap between germline ends came to 17 bases. Germline CDR1 reads MGHDK; CDR2 reads SYGVNS. CDR3 nucleotide sequence: TGTGCCAGCAGTTTCTCAGGGGCAGCCCGAAACATTCAGTACTTC. This translates into CASSFSGAARNIQYF.

The J gene is TRBJ2-5, the V gene TRBV5-4; 9 nucleotides match TRBD2. V lost 2 bases to trimming and J lost 3 bases; unmatched junction nucleotides: 2. Germline values: CDR1 SGHNT, CDR2 YYREEE (reference sequence). The CDR3 consists of 14 residues. In DNA, the CDR3 is TGTGCCAGCAGCTTTCCTAGCGGGGAAGAGACCCAGTACTTC. The encoded protein is CASSFPSGEETQYF.

The chain couples TRBV5-4 to TRBJ1-6, with 9 bases matching TRBD1. CDR1 and CDR2 (germline): SGHNT, YYREEE (reference sequence). Trimming removed 3 bases from V and 8 bases from J; junction bases left unmatched: 9. The CDR3 is made up of 16 amino acids. The CDR3: CASSWGGQGRDSPLHF. CDR3 DNA: TGTGCCAGCAGCTGGGGAGGACAGGGGAGGGATTCACCCCTCCACTTT.

The rearrangement uses TRBV19 and TRBJ1-2; D is ambiguous. This CDR3 has 15 amino acids. Germline CDR1 reads LNHDA; CDR2 reads SQIVND (reference sequence). Trimming removed 0 bases at V and 0 bases at J, with 8 bases between. The CDR3 DNA reads TGTGCCAGTAGTATAGAAGAGGCCACTAACTATGGCTACACCTTC. Encoded protein: CASSIEEATNYGYTF.

The genes are TRBV5-6 and TRBJ2-7, with D perhaps TRBD1 (5 bases). The germline V and J ends were trimmed by 3 bases and 3 bases, with 10 bases remaining between them. CDR3 length equals 13 residues. CDR1 is SGHDT and CDR2 is YYEEEE in the germline V gene. The CDR3 protein is CASSSRQYYEQYF. In nucleotides, the CDR3 is TGTGCCAGCAGCTCAAGACAGTACTACGAGCAGTACTTC.

The CDR3 protein is CASSQGEGYQPQHF. In nucleotides, the CDR3 is TGCGCCAGCAGCCAAGGAGAGGGATATCAGCCCCAGCATTTT. The chain employs TRBV4-3 and TRBJ1-5, with unresolved D. The CDR3 runs to 14 residues. CDR1 LGHNA and CDR2 YSLEER come from the germline V gene. Deletions cut 1 base from V and 5 bases from J, with 9 bases between.

A few counts support this clone. The rearrangement links TRBV9 to TRBJ2-7; 8 nucleotides line up with TRBD1. This CDR3 region has 14 residues. The germline CDR1 and CDR2 sequences are SGDLS and YYNGEE. V dropped 4 bases and J dropped 6; count of bases not matched to a gene: 9. The CDR3: CASSPPGTGGEQYF. CDR3 nucleotides: TGTGCCAGCAGCCCCCCCGGGACAGGTGGCGAGCAGTACTTC.

The J gene is TRBJ1-1, the V gene TRBV6-1, with TRBD1 matching over 10 bases. The V segment lost 5 bases and the J segment 4 bases; nucleotides outside the gene matches: 1. The CDR3 totals 13 residues. Looked up from germline, CDR1 is MNHNS and CDR2 is SASEGT. CDR3 in amino acids: CASSRTGGTEAFF. Written as DNA, the CDR3 is TGTGCCAGCAGTAGGACAGGGGGCACTGAAGCTTTCTTT.